The entry below describes one T cell receptor (beta chain). Its specificity is not known. The PCR was carried out with 60 Vbeta primers and 13 Jbeta primers. Produced via immunoSEQ multiplex PCR; TCRdb's table is partial and in-frame only. The sample shows 150,000 to 200,000 clones, about 86% of them seen only once. This entry is derived from a study of cytomegalovirus exposure and HLA in healthy donors. Study-level information: From HLA-typed donors, an early data release held some 91 million unique TCRs.

Per germline, CDR1 MNHEY and CDR2 SVGAGI. The CDR3 runs 13 residues. Between the trimmed V and J ends, which lost 10 bases and 0 bases, there was a span of 12 bases. Study-wide results and caveats: There were several of the most significant clusters that appeared linked to common viral pathogens in a later analysis. The study labeled 170 or so TCR beta chains cytomegalovirus-associated. A later analysis linked a missense DCLRE1C variant to TCR beta V- and J-gene trimming.

The sequence came from a woman in her late teens or twenties in good health and CMV-seronegative. The V call is TRBV6-5, the J call TRBJ1-1, with D perhaps TRBD1 (5 bases). Material for sequencing was PBMCs. The CDR3 sequence is CATRRDMNTEAFF. The CDR3 coding sequence is TGTGCCACACGCAGGGATATGAACACTGAAGCTTTCTTT.